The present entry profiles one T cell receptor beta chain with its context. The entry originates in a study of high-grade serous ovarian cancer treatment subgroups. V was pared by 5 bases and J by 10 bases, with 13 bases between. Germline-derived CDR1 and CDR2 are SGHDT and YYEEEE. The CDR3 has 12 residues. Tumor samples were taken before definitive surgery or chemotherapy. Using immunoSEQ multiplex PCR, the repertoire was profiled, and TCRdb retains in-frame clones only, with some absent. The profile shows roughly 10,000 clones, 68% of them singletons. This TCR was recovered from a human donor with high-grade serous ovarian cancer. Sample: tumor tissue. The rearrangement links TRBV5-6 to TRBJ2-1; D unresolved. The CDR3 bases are TGTGCCAGCAGTAGGAGTTCGTGGGAGCAGTTCTTC. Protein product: CASSRSSWEQFF. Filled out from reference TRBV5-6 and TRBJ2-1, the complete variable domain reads DAGVTQSPTHLIKTRGQQVTLRCSPKSGHDTVSWYQQALGQGPQFIFQYYEEEERQRGNFPDRFSGHQFPNYSSELNVNALLLGDSALYLCASSRSSWEQFFGPGTRLTVL.